Reported below is one T cell receptor (beta chain). What it binds is not known. Treatment given: roughly 20 received Ad26.COV2.S at low or high dose, single or two shots; 5 received placebo; per-sample allocation not given. At day 63 after the first vaccine or placebo injection, samples were drawn. Within Boston, the person who donated was an adult of 18-55 years. The record originates from a study of Ad26.COV2.S vaccination and SARS-CoV-2 variants. Study in general: Into the muscle, Ad26.COV2.S was dosed once or twice, 56 days apart. General study results and limits: Reported findings describe substantial breadth in spike-specific CD8+ and CD4+ T cell responses following vaccination.

Assay used: immunoSEQ multiplex PCR; TCRdb lists only in-frame clones, some missing. Found here are a few hundred thousand clones, around 90% of them singletons; the top ten hold about 5.4%. The source of this sequence is a person aged 18 to 59 who received the Ad26.COV2.S COVID-19 vaccine or a placebo. This material consisted of peripheral blood, taken in a trial of Ad26.COV2.S vaccine versus placebo.

CDR3 residues: CASSQDRSSYNEQFF. CDR3 nucleotide sequence: TGTGCCAGCAGTCAGGACAGGAGCTCCTACAATGAGCAGTTCTTC. The J gene is TRBJ2-1, the V gene TRBV6-5; TRBD1 aligns across 7 bases. There are 15 residues in the CDR3. V lost 5 bases and J lost 0; bases outside the gene matches: 4. Germline V CDR1 and CDR2: MNHEY, SVGAGI.